The entry below describes one T cell receptor (beta chain). TCRdb analysed the RT-PCR reads with MiXCR anew, one entry per CDR3 protein. The table has about 520,000 distinct CDR3 sequences, less than 30% seen once. The record originates from a study of response to subunit inactivated influenza vaccine. Trimming shortened V by 2 bases and J by 2 bases, and 7 bases separated the two germline ends. The CDR3 consists of 14 residues. Per the germline V gene, CDR1 is SGHAT and CDR2 is FQDESV (reference sequence). This material consisted of CD4+ T cells sorted from PBMCs, taken more than 4 days after vaccination. The genes are TRBV11-1 and TRBJ1-3; D gene uncertain. The sequence was collected from a man in his fifties who received an inactivated influenza vaccine. The CDR3 bases are TGTGCCAGCAGCTTAACGGAAACTGGAAACACCATATATTTT. Translated: CASSLTETGNTIYF.